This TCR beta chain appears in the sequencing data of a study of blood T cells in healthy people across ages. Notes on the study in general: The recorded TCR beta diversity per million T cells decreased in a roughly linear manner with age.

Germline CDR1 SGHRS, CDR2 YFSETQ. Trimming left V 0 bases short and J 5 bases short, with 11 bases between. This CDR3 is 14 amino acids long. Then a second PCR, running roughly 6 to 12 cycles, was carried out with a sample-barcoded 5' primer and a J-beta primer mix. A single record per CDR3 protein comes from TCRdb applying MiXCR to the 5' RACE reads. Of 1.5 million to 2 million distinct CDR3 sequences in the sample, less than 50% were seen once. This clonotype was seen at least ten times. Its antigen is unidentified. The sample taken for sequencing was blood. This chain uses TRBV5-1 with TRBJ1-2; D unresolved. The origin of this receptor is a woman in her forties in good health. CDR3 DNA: TGCGCCAGCAGCTTGGAGCGGGGAAGGTATGGCTACACCTTC. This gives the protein CASSLERGRYGYTF.